One sample yielded the 8 T cell receptor beta chains listed below, sequenced in a study of beta chain features in type 1 diabetes. Reverse transcribing all isolated RNA meant expressed TCRB transcripts were sequenced. The method was immunoSEQ multiplex PCR; TCRdb's version includes in-frame clones alone and lacks a portion of them. The sample lists nearly 250,000 clones, about 63% occurring once. The sequencing sample was made of naive CD4+ T cells from blood. The source is a young man in good health.

This rearrangement joins TRBV25-1 to TRBJ2-1, with a tentative D call TRBD1 (6 bases). The CDR3 covers 14 residues. Germline V gene sequence: CDR1 MGHDK, CDR2 SYGVNS. Trimming pared 2 bases from V and 4 bases from J, leaving 9 bases between. CDR3 nucleotide sequence: TGTGCCAGCAGTGAAACAGGGTGGTACAATGAGCAGTTCTTC. The encoded protein is CASSETGWYNEQFF.

In its sample, this clone was seen once. The chain recombines TRBV9 with TRBJ2-5; 8 bases line up with TRBD1. Germline CDR1 is SGDLS and CDR2 is YYNGEE. The CDR3 is 16 amino acids. Unmatched junction bases numbered 5, after V lost 0 bases and J lost 1 base. The CDR3 reads CASSVGGTGTQETQYF. The CDR3 bases are TGTGCCAGCAGCGTAGGAGGGACAGGAACCCAAGAGACCCAGTACTTC.

J is TRBJ2-7 and V is TRBV13, with 9 nucleotides matching TRBD1. V shed 5 bases, J shed 3 bases, and the junction held 5 bases outside the gene matches. CDR1 PRHDT and CDR2 FYEKMQ come from the germline V gene (reference sequence). This CDR3 is 14 amino acids long. The CDR3 sequence is CASSTRDRVYEQYF. The DNA of the CDR3 is TGTGCCAGCAGCACACGGGACAGGGTCTACGAGCAGTACTTC.

This chain connects TRBV30 to TRBJ2-1, with D perhaps being TRBD1 or TRBD2 (5 bases each). Germline CDR1 is GTSNPN and CDR2 is SVGIG (reference sequence). CDR3 length: 14 residues. The V end was cut by 4 bases, the J end by 5 bases, with 15 bases between. For the CDR3, the DNA is TGTGCCTGGACGAGGGGCGGGCTCCACAATGAGCAGTTCTTC. Translation gives CAWTRGGLHNEQFF.

Only a few counts were recorded for this clone. The chain uses TRBV7-2 and TRBJ1-2; D remains unclear. The CDR3 totals 13 residues. CDR1 and CDR2 from the germline V gene are SGHTA and FQGNSA. V was trimmed by 0 bases and J by 7 bases, leaving 9 bases between them. CDR3 nucleotide sequence: TGTGCCAGCAGCTTAGCGGTGGCCCGTGGCTACACCTTC. Translation gives CASSLAVARGYTF.

V usage is TRBV11-2 and J usage is TRBJ2-3; TRBD1 aligns across 7 bases. CDR3 length: 16 amino acids. V shed 5 bases and J 2 bases; nucleotides not matched to a gene: 10. Germline CDR1 is SGHAT and CDR2 is FQNNGV. CDR3 bases: TGTGCCAGCAGCACCTGGACAGGCCATGCCACAGATACGCAGTATTTT. It specifies CASSTWTGHATDTQYF. The full variable domain, rest sourced from reference TRBV11-2 and TRBJ2-3, is EAGVAQSPRYKIIEKRQSVAFWCNPISGHATLYWYQQILGQGPKLLIQFQNNGVVDDSQLPKDRFSAERLKGVDSTLKIQPAKLEDSAVYLCASSTWTGHATDTQYFGPGTRLTVL.

As to this clone: The same CDR3 is also encoded by other DNA sequences in this sample. The chain combines TRBV7-2 with TRBJ2-7; 9 positions agree with TRBD2. In germline, CDR1 is SGHTA, CDR2 FQGNSA. Trimming removed 1 base from V and 2 bases from J; junction bases left unmatched: 3. The CDR3 length is 15 residues. The CDR3 region has the DNA TGTGCCAGCAGCTTAGGGCTAGCGGGAACCTACGAGCAGTACTTC. It encodes CASSLGLAGTYEQYF.

The chain joins TRBV29-1 to TRBJ2-5, with D perhaps TRBD1 or TRBD2 (6 bases each). Germline assignment: CDR1 SQVTM and CDR2 ANQGSEA. With 2 bases removed from V and 5 bases from J, the gap between germline ends came to 18 bases. The CDR3 is 15 residues long. The CDR3 spells CSVERGAGEVETQYF. The CDR3 nucleotides are TGCAGCGTTGAAAGAGGAGCAGGGGAGGTGGAGACCCAGTACTTC.